A single sample gave rise to the 25 T cell receptor beta chains below, sequenced in a study of blood T cells in healthy people across ages. Then a second PCR, running about 7 to 11 cycles, was carried out with a sample-barcoded 5' primer and a J-beta primer mix. From the 5' RACE reads, TCRdb called clonotypes with MiXCR, one entry per CDR3 protein. The data hold some 800,000 distinct CDR3 sequences, with 20% to 25% observed a single time. These data were likewise used in another study, on T cells of mothers and their children.

Material for sequencing was blood. Receptor source: a boy between 10 and 17 years old in good health.

This rearrangement joins TRBV20-1 to TRBJ2-3; D is possibly TRBD2 (6 bases). Between the trimmed V and J ends, which lost 4 bases and 5 bases, there was a span of 19 bases. Germline V gene data show CDR1 as DFQATT and CDR2 as SNEGSKA (reference sequence). CDR3 length equals 15 residues. CDR3 nucleotide sequence: TGCAGTGCTACTAGCGTAGCGCCCCTAGGAGATACGCAGTATTTT. Protein: CSATSVAPLGDTQYF.

V is TRBV6-5 and J is TRBJ1-6; weak D call: TRBD1 (6 bases). V was shortened by 4 bases and J by 8 bases, with 9 bases between the two germline ends. CDR3 length equals 13 residues. CDR1 is MNHEY, CDR2 SVGAGI, per germline. CDR3 protein: CASSFQGYSPLHF. DNA of the CDR3: TGTGCCAGCAGTTTCCAGGGGTATTCACCCCTCCACTTT.

The J gene is TRBJ1-1, the V gene TRBV27; 7 bases map to TRBD1. The length of the CDR3 is 13 residues. CDR1 is MNHEY, CDR2 SMNVEV, per germline (reference sequence). J was trimmed by 6 bases and V by 4 bases; bases with no gene match: 5. As DNA, the CDR3 is TGTGCCAGCAGTTCAACAGGGGACCCTGAAGCTTTCTTT. It specifies CASSSTGDPEAFF.

This clonotype was seen only a few times. This chain connects TRBV3-1 to TRBJ2-1, with D tentatively TRBD2 (7 bases). CDR1 and CDR2 (germline): LGHDT, YNNKEL (reference sequence). CDR3 length equals 20 residues. V was trimmed by 2 bases and J by 0 bases, leaving 23 bases between them. CDR3 DNA: TGTGCCAGCAGCCAATGGGGCGGGGGCGATCGGCGGGTCTCCTACAATGAGCAGTTCTTC. It is translated as CASSQWGGGDRRVSYNEQFF.

This clonotype was detected a few times. The chain recombines TRBV2 with TRBJ2-7; maybe TRBD2 (7 bases). The CDR3 has 16 amino acids. Trimming left V 0 bases short and J 3 bases short, with 15 bases between. CDR1 SNHLY and CDR2 FYNNEI come from the germline V gene. The CDR3 reads CASSEALSGGGYEQYF. DNA for the CDR3: TGTGCCAGCAGTGAAGCTTTATCGGGGGGCGGCTACGAGCAGTACTTC. The whole variable domain, remainder taken from reference TRBV2 and TRBJ2-7, is EPEVTQTPSHQVTQMGQEVILRCVPISNHLYFYWYRQILGQKVEFLVSFYNNEISEKSEIFDDQFSVERPDGSNFTLKIRSTKLEDSAMYFCASSEALSGGGYEQYFGPGTRLTVT.

This clonotype was observed many times. The chain employs TRBV28 and TRBJ2-3; 9 nucleotides match TRBD2. Germline V gene lookup returns CDR1 MDHEN and CDR2 SYDVKM. The V segment lost 7 bases and the J segment 6 bases; nucleotides outside the gene matches: 14. This CDR3 has 16 amino acids. In DNA, the CDR3 is TGTGCCAGCAAAGGCGGGAGGGCCCTCTTCTTCGATACGCAGTATTTT. Translation: CASKGGRALFFDTQYF.

In its sample, this clonotype was seen a few times. CDR3 DNA: TGTGCCAGCATCCCCCAAGGCGGGTACGAGCAGTACTTC. Residues: CASIPQGGYEQYF. The chain carries TRBV28 and TRBJ2-7; D is perhaps TRBD2 (5 bases). The germline V gene has CDR1 MDHEN and CDR2 SYDVKM. The CDR3 extends over 13 amino acids. Trimming took 7 bases from V and 4 from J, leaving 14 bases between them.

J is TRBJ2-5 and V is TRBV7-9; D may be TRBD1 (6 bases). The CDR3 extends over 15 amino acids. Trimming cost V 5 bases and J 3 bases, with 16 bases left between them. CDR1 is SEHNR, CDR2 FQNEAQ, per germline (reference sequence). CDR3 DNA: TGTGCCAGCAGCCTCACCGGGACACAGAAAGAGACCCAGTACTTC. The encoded protein is CASSLTGTQKETQYF.

This clonotype was seen a handful of times. The V and J genes are TRBV27 and TRBJ2-1; tentative D call: TRBD2 (6 bases). There are 14 residues in the CDR3. V lost 5 bases, J lost 6 bases, and 14 bases lay in between. The germline V gene encodes CDR1 MNHEY and CDR2 SMNVEV (reference sequence). The CDR3 sequence is CASSPKGLVNEQFF. DNA of the CDR3: TGTGCCAGCAGTCCTAAGGGACTTGTCAATGAGCAGTTCTTC.

The V gene is TRBV6-2 or TRBV6-3, the J gene TRBJ2-7; D call uncertain. The last part of the DNA fits TRBJ2-1 better; the J call may be wrong. This CDR3 is 12 amino acids long. CDR1 and CDR2 from the germline V gene are MNHEY and SVGEGT. The CDR3 coding sequence is TGTGCCAGCAGTTATAAGATGGCTGAGCAGTTCTTC. It is translated as CASSYKMAEQFF.

The chain employs TRBV27 and TRBJ2-7, with TRBD2 matching over 7 bases. CDR1 and CDR2 (germline): MNHEY, SMNVEV (reference sequence). The CDR3 runs 17 residues. The junction had 23 bases not matched to a gene; V was cut back by 11 bases and J by 4 bases. The CDR3 spells CARNPSSPLAVIYEQYF. In DNA form, the CDR3 reads TGTGCCCGCAATCCCTCTAGTCCGCTAGCGGTAATATACGAGCAGTACTTC.

The chain combines TRBV29-1 with TRBJ2-3; TRBD1 agrees at 8 bases. CDR1 and CDR2 (germline): SQVTM, ANQGSEA. V was pared by 3 bases and J by 1 base, with 6 bases of the junction left unmatched. The CDR3 sequence is 15 residues long. The CDR3 is CSVDDRGLGTDTQYF. CDR3 nucleotide sequence: TGCAGCGTTGACGACAGGGGTTTGGGCACAGATACGCAGTATTTT.

V and J are TRBV7-3 and TRBJ2-1; 8 bases map to TRBD2. This CDR3 comprises 17 residues. The germline V gene has CDR1 SGHTA and CDR2 FQGTGA. V dropped 5 bases and J dropped 3; count of bases not matched to a gene: 12. CDR3 bases: TGTGCCAGCAGCCCCTACGGGGGCGGGAGGTACTACAATGAGCAGTTCTTC. It encodes CASSPYGGGRYYNEQFF.

This clonotype was seen a few times. The chain combines TRBV29-1 with TRBJ2-7; D is uncertain. The CDR3 length is 11 residues. Trimming removed 5 bases at V and 5 bases at J, with 10 bases between. Germline CDR1 and CDR2: SQVTM and ANQGSEA. This chain's CDR3 is CSVPVAHEQYF. The CDR3 DNA is TGCAGCGTTCCGGTCGCCCACGAGCAGTACTTC.

The DNA of the CDR3 is TGTGCCAGCAGCCGCCGGCCGCTAGCGGGGGGAGAGACCCAGTACTTC. Protein sequence: CASSRRPLAGGETQYF. The chain has TRBV13 and TRBJ2-5, with TRBD2 matching 11 bases. CDR1 PRHDT and CDR2 FYEKMQ come from the germline V gene (reference sequence). This CDR3 region has 16 residues. J lost 4 bases, V lost 5 bases, and 9 bases had no gene match.

The chain links TRBV5-1 to TRBJ2-1; D remains unclear. This CDR3 is 15 amino acids long. V was clipped by 7 bases and J by 4 bases, with 18 bases between them. The germline V gene encodes CDR1 SGHRS and CDR2 YFSETQ. The CDR3 DNA is TGCGCCAGCGCAAGTGGGTTGAAGACGTACAATGAGCAGTTCTTC. This gives the protein CASASGLKTYNEQFF.

V usage is TRBV5-1 and J usage is TRBJ2-5, with TRBD2 identical over 8 bases. V shed 5 bases, J shed 3 bases, and the junction held 9 bases outside the gene matches. This CDR3 has 15 amino acids. Germline CDR1 SGHRS, CDR2 YFSETQ. CDR3 in DNA: TGCGCCAGCAGTAAGACGGGGGGGCAGGAAGAGACCCAGTACTTC. It is translated as CASSKTGGQEETQYF.

The chain combines TRBV15 with TRBJ2-5, with 7 bases matching TRBD1. Germline CDR1 reads LNHNV; CDR2 reads YYDKDF (reference sequence). The CDR3 has 15 residues. V was pared by 6 bases and J by 5 bases, with 12 bases of the junction left unmatched. The CDR3 nucleotides read TGTGCCACCAGAGAGGCCGTGACAGGGTTGGAGACCCAGTACTTC. Translation: CATREAVTGLETQYF.

The sample holds a few counts of this clonotype. J is TRBJ2-2 and V is TRBV7-9, with 8 positions matching TRBD2. The germline gives CDR1 SEHNR, CDR2 FQNEAQ (reference sequence). The junction had 6 bases not matched to a gene; V was cut back by 1 base and J by 2 bases. CDR3 length: 17 residues. CDR3 protein: CASSLVGLAENTGELFF. The CDR3 nucleotides are TGTGCCAGCAGCTTAGTAGGACTAGCTGAAAACACCGGGGAGCTGTTTTTT.

This chain uses TRBV2 with TRBJ2-1, with D possibly matching TRBD2 (6 bases). This CDR3 contains 14 residues. The V gene lost 7 bases and the J gene lost 0 bases, with 10 bases spanning the gap. Germline CDR1 and CDR2: SNHLY and FYNNEI. CDR3 amino acids: CASTGESSYNEQFF. The CDR3 DNA reads as TGTGCCAGCACGGGGGAAAGCTCCTACAATGAGCAGTTCTTC.

This chain uses TRBV4-1 with TRBJ1-4; no clear D. CDR3 size: 13 residues. CDR1 MGHRA and CDR2 YSYEKL come from the germline V gene. The ends were cut back, 3 bases at V and 8 bases at J, with 10 bases in the middle. The CDR3 protein is CASSQGVGEKLFF. CDR3 nucleotide sequence: TGCGCCAGCAGCCAGGGTGTAGGGGAAAAACTGTTTTTT.

The sample holds a few counts of this clonotype. The rearrangement links TRBV6-5 to TRBJ2-5; D uncertain. Near its end, the DNA agrees better with TRBJ2-7, so the J call may be wrong. This CDR3 is 13 amino acids long. Germline lookup yields CDR1 MNHEY and CDR2 SVGAGI. CDR3 in DNA: TGTGCCAGCGCCGACCTAAGCTCCTACGAGCAGTACTTC. Its protein is CASADLSSYEQYF.

This clonotype was observed a handful of times. This rearrangement joins TRBV15 to TRBJ1-1; the match to TRBD1 covers 7 bases. Germline trimming cut 3 bases from V and 11 bases from J; bases unmatched to any gene: 15. This CDR3 is 15 amino acids long. The V gene's germline CDR1 is LNHNV and CDR2 YYDKDF (reference sequence). CDR3 amino acids: CATSRSSTGWPQAFF. The CDR3, as DNA: TGTGCCACCAGCAGGAGCTCGACAGGGTGGCCACAGGCTTTCTTT.

The gene calls are TRBV12-3 or TRBV12-4 and TRBJ2-5; TRBD2 agrees at 10 bases. V shed 5 bases and J 7 bases; nucleotides not matched to a gene: 16. The CDR3 loop spans 17 amino acids. The DNA of the CDR3 is TGTGCCAGCAGTGATCAAGCGGGAGGGCCCGACAGGGGGACCCAGTACTTC. It translates to CASSDQAGGPDRGTQYF.

The chain joins TRBV2 to TRBJ2-5; 9 bases are a match to TRBD1. The better agreement between TRBJ2-1 and the DNA end casts doubt on the J call. The CDR3 totals 16 residues. Germline V gives CDR1 SNHLY, CDR2 FYNNEI. DNA for the CDR3: TGTGCCAGCAGTGATCGGGGACAGGGCACCTACAATGAGCAGTTCTTC. Protein sequence: CASSDRGQGTYNEQFF.